Listed here are 28 T cell receptor beta chains from one sample, sequenced in a study of cytomegalovirus exposure and HLA in healthy donors. Vbeta (60) and Jbeta (13) primers were used in the PCR. Assay: immunoSEQ multiplex PCR; the TCRdb copy retains only in-frame clones and omits some. The table shows approximately 210,000 clones, with around 84% occurring only once. The sequenced sample consisted of PBMCs. Receptors were obtained from a young woman in good health and CMV-seronegative.

This chain links TRBV7-2 with TRBJ2-5; 8 bases map to TRBD1. CDR1 is SGHTA and CDR2 is FQGNSA in the germline V gene. The CDR3 contains 13 residues. Losses at the gene ends were 6 bases for V and 4 bases for J; bases not matched to a gene: 4. CDR3 amino acids: CASSQDRVETQYF. Here the CDR3 DNA reads TGTGCCAGCAGTCAGGACAGGGTAGAGACCCAGTACTTC.

The J gene is TRBJ1-5, the V gene TRBV27; the D gene is possibly TRBD1 (5 bases). The length of the CDR3 is 14 residues. The V gene's germline CDR1 is MNHEY and CDR2 SMNVEV (reference sequence). The ends were cut back, 8 bases at V and 6 bases at J, with 17 bases in the middle. The CDR3 DNA reads TGTGCCAGCGGACCCTCAGGGTTGGGTCAGCCCCAGCATTTT. It yields the protein CASGPSGLGQPQHF.

The V call is TRBV28, the J call TRBJ2-7; 9 bases agree with TRBD1. J gave up 7 bases and V 7 bases, and 8 bases lay outside the gene matches. The CDR3 has 13 residues. The germline CDR1 and CDR2 sequences are MDHEN and SYDVKM. CDR3 amino acids: CASTYGQGWEQYF. CDR3 sequence (DNA): TGTGCCAGCACTTACGGACAGGGGTGGGAGCAGTACTTC.

The chain recombines TRBV5-1 with TRBJ1-1, with D tentatively TRBD1 (6 bases). The CDR3 consists of 13 residues. CDR1 is SGHRS and CDR2 is YFSETQ in the germline V gene. Trimming left V 1 base short and J 5 bases short, with 9 bases between. The CDR3 spells CASSLWQGTEAFF. Here the CDR3 DNA reads TGCGCCAGCAGCTTGTGGCAGGGGACTGAAGCTTTCTTT.

The J gene is TRBJ1-2, the V gene TRBV12-5; 7 bases agree with TRBD1. CDR3 length: 16 residues. Germline-derived CDR1 and CDR2 are LGHNT and FRNRAP. Trimming at V came to 2 bases and at J to 5 bases, leaving 11 bases not matched to a gene. CDR3: CASGLRPGGLVYGYTF. The CDR3 nucleotides are TGTGCTAGTGGTTTGCGGCCAGGGGGGCTTGTTTATGGCTACACCTTC.

This clone was detected once. V is TRBV11-2 and J is TRBJ2-1, with TRBD2 matching over 15 bases. V was pared by 5 bases and J by 7 bases, with 12 bases of the junction left unmatched. This CDR3 contains 18 residues. CDR1 and CDR2 (germline): SGHAT, FQNNGV. This chain's CDR3 is CASSPGLAGGLHSNEQFF. The CDR3 DNA sequence: TGTGCCAGCAGCCCGGGACTAGCGGGAGGCCTTCACAGTAATGAGCAGTTCTTC.

The chain combines TRBV2 with TRBJ1-5, with a tentative D call TRBD1 (6 bases). CDR3 length: 13 residues. The V end lost 8 bases, the J end lost 4 bases, and 12 bases lay between the germline ends. The germline V gene encodes CDR1 SNHLY and CDR2 FYNNEI. The CDR3 sequence: CASHNRENQPQHF. The CDR3 bases are TGTGCCAGCCATAACAGGGAGAATCAGCCCCAGCATTTT. Supplemented by reference TRBV2 and TRBJ1-5, the full variable domain reads EPEVTQTPSHQVTQMGQEVILRCVPISNHLYFYWYRQILGQKVEFLVSFYNNEISEKSEIFDDQFSVERPDGSNFTLKIRSTKLEDSAMYFCASHNRENQPQHFGDGTRLSIL.

This clone was detected only a few times. This likely came from a read error, as a far larger clone is one base away. The chain is built from TRBV10-1 and TRBJ2-1; D is perhaps TRBD2 (5 bases). Germline V CDR1 and CDR2: WNHNN, SYGVQD (reference sequence). This CDR3 has 15 amino acids. The CDR3 nucleotides read TGCGCCAGCCTCGTCGGGGTAAGCTCCTTCAATGAGCAGTTCTTC. Translation: CASLVGVSSFNEQFF.

The rearrangement uses TRBV7-8 and TRBJ1-4, with 9 bases that match TRBD1. The CDR3 is 21 residues long. Unmatched junction bases numbered 22, after V lost 5 bases and J lost 3 bases. The germline CDR1 and CDR2 sequences are SGHVS and FQNEAQ. The CDR3: CASSLNRGREGILWANEKLFF. The CDR3 nucleotides are TGTGCCAGCAGCCTCAACAGGGGGCGAGAGGGGATTTTGTGGGCTAATGAAAAACTGTTTTTT.

The chain has TRBV19 and TRBJ1-2; tentative D call: TRBD1 (6 bases). V lost 6 bases to trimming and J lost 4 bases, with 12 bases between them. Per the germline V gene, CDR1 is LNHDA and CDR2 is SQIVND (reference sequence). The CDR3 runs to 13 residues. The CDR3 DNA reads TGTGCCAGTAGCCCCAGGGGAGCCTATGGCTACACCTTC. Protein sequence: CASSPRGAYGYTF. Complete variable domain (other parts from reference TRBV19 and TRBJ1-2): DGGITQSPKYLFRKEGQNVTLSCEQNLNHDAMYWYRQDPGQGLRLIYYSQIVNDFQKGDIAEGYSVSREKKESFPLTVTSAQKNPTAFYLCASSPRGAYGYTFGSGTRLTVV.

The chain recombines TRBV7-3 with TRBJ2-3, with a possible D match to TRBD2 (6 bases). Germline V gene lookup returns CDR1 SGHTA and CDR2 FQGTGA. The CDR3 consists of 15 residues. Trimming left V 7 bases short and J 2 bases short, with 16 bases between. The CDR3 here is CASTLLGGITDTQYF. The DNA of the CDR3 is TGTGCCAGCACGCTATTGGGCGGGATCACAGATACGCAGTATTTT. Variable domain in full (rest from reference TRBV7-3 and TRBJ2-3): GAGVSQTPSNKVTEKGKYVELRCDPISGHTALYWYRQSLGQGPEFLIYFQGTGAADDSGLPNDRFFAVRPEGSVSTLKIQRTERGDSAVYLCASTLLGGITDTQYFGPGTRLTVL.

This chain uses TRBV14 with TRBJ1-1, with D perhaps matching TRBD1 (5 bases). This CDR3 has 12 amino acids. Germline-derived CDR1 and CDR2 are SGHDN and FVKESK. Trimming took 3 bases from V and 11 from J, leaving 13 bases between them. Here the CDR3 reads CASSQGAEGAFF. The CDR3 region has the DNA TGTGCCAGCAGCCAGGGAGCGGAGGGGGCTTTCTTT.

The chain combines TRBV7-9 with TRBJ1-1; no clear D gene. The CDR3 runs to 15 residues. Trimming removed 0 bases at V and 1 base at J, with 9 bases between. The germline gives CDR1 SEHNR, CDR2 FQNEAQ (reference sequence). Here the CDR3 reads CASSLANTENTEAFF. In DNA, the CDR3 is TGTGCCAGCAGCTTAGCGAATACAGAGAACACTGAAGCTTTCTTT. The full variable domain, rest sourced from reference TRBV7-9 and TRBJ1-1, is DTGVSQNPRHKITKRGQNVTFRCDPISEHNRLYWYRQTLGQGPEFLTYFQNEAQLEKSRLLSDRFSAERPKGSFSTLEIQRTEQGDSAMYLCASSLANTENTEAFFGQGTRLTVV.

V and J are TRBV2 and TRBJ2-7; possibly TRBD2 for D (5 bases). This CDR3 region has 16 residues. The germline V gene has CDR1 SNHLY and CDR2 FYNNEI. Trimming took 1 base from V and 4 from J, leaving 17 bases between them. CDR3 in amino acids: CASSEETGLREYEQYF. CDR3 DNA: TGTGCCAGCAGTGAAGAAACCGGGTTGAGGGAATACGAGCAGTACTTC.

This rearrangement joins TRBV7-9 to TRBJ2-5; D is possibly TRBD2 (7 bases). Deletions cut 5 bases from V and 4 bases from J, with 17 bases between. Germline assignment: CDR1 SEHNR and CDR2 FQNEAQ (reference sequence). The CDR3 is made up of 15 amino acids. The CDR3 sequence is CASSPRGGRLETQYF. The DNA of the CDR3 is TGTGCCAGCAGCCCCAGGGGAGGGCGGTTAGAGACCCAGTACTTC.

The J gene is TRBJ2-6, the V gene TRBV2; TRBD2 might be the D (5 bases). The ends were cut back, 4 bases at V and 5 bases at J, with 15 bases in the middle. The CDR3 sequence is 16 residues long. Germline V lookup: CDR1 SNHLY, CDR2 FYNNEI. The CDR3 DNA reads as TGTGCCAGCAGTGGGACTCCTCCTGGTTGGGCCAACGTCCTGACTTTC. Amino acid sequence: CASSGTPPGWANVLTF.

The chain carries TRBV13 and TRBJ2-1; 13 nucleotides align to TRBD2. V dropped 1 base and J dropped 12; count of bases not matched to a gene: 9. The germline CDR1 and CDR2 sequences are PRHDT and FYEKMQ (reference sequence). CDR3 length: 16 residues. Written as DNA, the CDR3 is TGTGCCAGCAGCTTAGACGGGACTAGCGGGACCGGTGGGCAGTTCTTC. Its protein product is CASSLDGTSGTGGQFF.

The J gene is TRBJ1-3, the V gene TRBV6-1; no reliable D call. The CDR3 length is 15 residues. CDR1 is MNHNS, CDR2 SASEGT, per germline. Trimming cost V 2 bases and J 0 bases, with 8 bases left between them. The CDR3 protein is CASSESRNSGNTIYF. The CDR3 DNA reads TGTGCCAGCAGTGAAAGCCGAAACTCTGGAAACACCATATATTTT.

The chain combines TRBV5-1 with TRBJ1-2, with TRBD1 matching 7 bases. The CDR3 extends over 13 amino acids. The J segment lost 8 bases and the V segment lost 4 bases, leaving 8 bases of the junction unmatched. CDR1 and CDR2 from the germline V gene are SGHRS and YFSETQ. Here the CDR3 reads CASSALTGRGYTF. The CDR3 DNA is TGCGCCAGCAGCGCTCTGACAGGGCGCGGCTACACCTTC.

This clone was observed a handful of times. This chain uses TRBV4-2 with TRBJ2-1; 7 nucleotides match TRBD2. The ends lost 2 bases at V and 0 bases at J; junction bases unmatched: 16. Per the germline V gene, CDR1 is LGHNA and CDR2 is YNFKEQ. The CDR3 covers 20 residues. The CDR3 DNA sequence: TGTGCCAGCAGCCAATCGCCGGGACTATCGTATCCGGGCTCCTACAATGAGCAGTTCTTC. It specifies CASSQSPGLSYPGSYNEQFF.

The rearrangement joins TRBV4-1 to TRBJ1-1; possibly TRBD1 for D (5 bases). The V end was cut by 0 bases, the J end by 0 bases, with 11 bases between. The CDR3 spans 16 residues. Germline CDR1 is MGHRA and CDR2 is YSYEKL. In DNA form, the CDR3 reads TGCGCCAGCAGCCAAGATGGGCCAGGGCTGAACACTGAAGCTTTCTTT. Translation: CASSQDGPGLNTEAFF.

This clone appeared a few times. The genes are TRBV7-8 and TRBJ1-1; no reliable D call. Germline V gene data show CDR1 as SGHVS and CDR2 as FQNEAQ. This CDR3 region has 16 residues. Trimming took off 7 bases at V and 4 bases at J, with 22 bases between the two ends. The CDR3 reads CASKPLAPGRPTEAFF. DNA for the CDR3: TGTGCCAGCAAGCCCCTCGCCCCCGGGAGGCCCACTGAAGCTTTCTTT.

This chain uses TRBV30 with TRBJ1-1; no clear D. Trimming took 1 base from V and 5 from J, leaving 17 bases between them. Germline V CDR1 and CDR2: GTSNPN, SVGIG (reference sequence). The CDR3 runs to 15 residues. The DNA for the CDR3 is TGTGCCTGGAGTGGGGTGTACCCCGGCGGTACTGAAGCTTTCTTT. Translation gives CAWSGVYPGGTEAFF.

This clone has a single count. The chain couples TRBV7-2 to TRBJ1-2, with D unclear. The CDR3 is made up of 14 amino acids. Per germline, CDR1 SGHTA and CDR2 FQGNSA. V was cut by 2 bases and J by 7 bases, with 14 bases left in between. CDR3 sequence reads: CASSLTLAEGGYTF. In DNA form, the CDR3 reads TGTGCCAGCAGCTTAACCCTGGCAGAGGGTGGCTACACCTTC.

The chain joins TRBV6-1 to TRBJ1-2; 9 positions match TRBD1. Germline CDR1 reads MNHNS; CDR2 reads SASEGT. Germline trimming cut 5 bases from V and 4 bases from J; bases unmatched to any gene: 5. CDR3 length: 14 amino acids. Written as DNA, the CDR3 is TGTGCCAGCAGTTTTTCGGACAGGGGCTATGGCTACACCTTC. Residues: CASSFSDRGYGYTF.

The chain carries TRBV6-5 and TRBJ2-5, with 8 bases fitting TRBD1. The CDR3 totals 13 residues. V lost 5 bases, J lost 7 bases, and 6 bases stayed unmatched. Germline V CDR1 and CDR2: MNHEY, SVGAGI. CDR3 region: CASSLTGAWTQYF. DNA for the CDR3: TGTGCCAGCAGTCTGACAGGGGCTTGGACCCAGTACTTC.

This chain connects TRBV19 to TRBJ1-1, with 7 bases that match TRBD1. In germline, CDR1 is LNHDA, CDR2 SQIVND (reference sequence). The CDR3 contains 14 residues. V dropped 7 bases and J dropped 5; count of bases not matched to a gene: 10. The CDR3 sequence is CASTPRGKGTEAFF. CDR3 nucleotide sequence: TGTGCCAGTACCCCCAGGGGGAAGGGTACTGAAGCTTTCTTT.

The chain links TRBV2 to TRBJ1-1; weak D call: TRBD1 (5 bases). Germline V gene data show CDR1 as SNHLY and CDR2 as FYNNEI. The CDR3 sequence is 14 residues long. V was cut by 2 bases and J by 5 bases, with 12 bases left in between. The CDR3 nucleotides are TGTGCCAGCAGTGAAAGGCGGAGGGGAACTGAAGCTTTCTTT. Its protein is CASSERRRGTEAFF.